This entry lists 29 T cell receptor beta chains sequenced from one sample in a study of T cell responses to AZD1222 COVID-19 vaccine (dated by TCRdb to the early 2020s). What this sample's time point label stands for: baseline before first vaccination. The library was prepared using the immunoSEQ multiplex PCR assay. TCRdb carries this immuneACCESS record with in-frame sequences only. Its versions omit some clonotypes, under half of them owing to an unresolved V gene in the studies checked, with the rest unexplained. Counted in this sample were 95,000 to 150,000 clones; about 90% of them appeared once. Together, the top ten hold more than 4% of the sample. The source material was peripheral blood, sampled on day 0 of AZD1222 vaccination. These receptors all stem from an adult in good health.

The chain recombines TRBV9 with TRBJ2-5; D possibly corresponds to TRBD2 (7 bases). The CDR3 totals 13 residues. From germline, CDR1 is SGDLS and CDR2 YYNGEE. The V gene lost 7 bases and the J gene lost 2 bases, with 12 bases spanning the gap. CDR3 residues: CASSGGWQETQYF. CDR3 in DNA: TGTGCCAGCTCGGGGGGCTGGCAAGAGACCCAGTACTTC.

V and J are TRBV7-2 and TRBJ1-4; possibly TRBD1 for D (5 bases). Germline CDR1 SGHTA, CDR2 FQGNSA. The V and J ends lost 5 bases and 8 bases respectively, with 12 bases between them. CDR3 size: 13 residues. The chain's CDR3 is CASSVTAREKLFF. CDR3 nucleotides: TGTGCCAGCAGCGTGACAGCGAGGGAAAAACTGTTTTTT.

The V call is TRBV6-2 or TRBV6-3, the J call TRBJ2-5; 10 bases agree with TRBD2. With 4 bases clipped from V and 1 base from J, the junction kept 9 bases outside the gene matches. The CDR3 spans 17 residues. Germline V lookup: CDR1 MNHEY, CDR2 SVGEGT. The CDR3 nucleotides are TGTGCCAGCAGTTCGCATCCTAGCGGGGGTCTCCAAGAGACCCAGTACTTC. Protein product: CASSSHPSGGLQETQYF.

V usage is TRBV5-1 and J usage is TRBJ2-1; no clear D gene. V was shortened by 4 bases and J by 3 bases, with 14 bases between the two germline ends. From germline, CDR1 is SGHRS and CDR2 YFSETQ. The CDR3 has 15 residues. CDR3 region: CASSPQASIYNEQFF. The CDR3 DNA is TGCGCCAGCAGCCCCCAGGCCTCAATCTACAATGAGCAGTTCTTC.

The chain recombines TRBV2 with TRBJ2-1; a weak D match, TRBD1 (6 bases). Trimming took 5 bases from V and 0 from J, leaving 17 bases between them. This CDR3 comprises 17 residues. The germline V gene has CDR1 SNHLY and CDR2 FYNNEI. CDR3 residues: CASSPDRTTSSYNEQFF. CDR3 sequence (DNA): TGTGCCAGCAGTCCGGACAGAACTACGAGCTCCTACAATGAGCAGTTCTTC.

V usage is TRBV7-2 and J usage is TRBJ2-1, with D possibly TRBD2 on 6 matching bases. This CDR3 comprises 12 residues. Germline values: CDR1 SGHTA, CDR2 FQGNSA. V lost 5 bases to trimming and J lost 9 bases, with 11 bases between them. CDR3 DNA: TGTGCCAGCAGCATGACTAGGTCTGAGCAGTTCTTC. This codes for CASSMTRSEQFF.

The CDR3 region has the DNA TGTGCCAGCAGCTTAGGGTCTCGGGGGAGCGACACTGAAGCTTTCTTT. The encoded protein is CASSLGSRGSDTEAFF. The chain recombines TRBV11-3 with TRBJ1-1; the D gene is possibly TRBD1 (5 bases). CDR1 and CDR2 from the germline V gene are SGHNT and YENEEA. The ends were cut back, 1 base at V and 3 bases at J, with 15 bases in the middle. CDR3 length equals 16 residues. The variable domain in full, with the rest retrieved from reference TRBV11-3 and TRBJ1-1, is EAGVVQSPRYKIIEKKQPVAFWCNPISGHNTLYWYLQNLGQGPELLIRYENEEAVDDSQLPKDRFSAERLKGVDSTLKIQPAELGDSAVYLCASSLGSRGSDTEAFFGQGTRLTVV.

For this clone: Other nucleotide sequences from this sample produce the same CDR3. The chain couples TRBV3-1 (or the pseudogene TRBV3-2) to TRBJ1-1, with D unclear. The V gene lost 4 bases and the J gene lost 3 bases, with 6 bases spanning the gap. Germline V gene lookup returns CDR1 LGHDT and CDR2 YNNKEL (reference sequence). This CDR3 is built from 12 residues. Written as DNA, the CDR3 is TGTGCCAGCAGCCTGGGCGACACTGAAGCTTTCTTT. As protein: CASSLGDTEAFF.

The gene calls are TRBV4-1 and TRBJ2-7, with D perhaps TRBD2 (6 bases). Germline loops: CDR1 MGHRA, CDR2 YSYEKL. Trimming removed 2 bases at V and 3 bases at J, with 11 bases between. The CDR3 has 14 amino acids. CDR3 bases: TGCGCCAGCAGCCAACCCGGGACTCACTACGAGCAGTACTTC. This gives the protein CASSQPGTHYEQYF.

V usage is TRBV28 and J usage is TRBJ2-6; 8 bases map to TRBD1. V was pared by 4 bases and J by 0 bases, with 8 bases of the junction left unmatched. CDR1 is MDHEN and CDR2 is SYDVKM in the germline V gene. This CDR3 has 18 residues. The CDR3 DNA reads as TGTGCCAGCAGTTCCGGGACAGGTAGCTCCTCTGGGGCCAACGTCCTGACTTTC. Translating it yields CASSSGTGSSSGANVLTF.

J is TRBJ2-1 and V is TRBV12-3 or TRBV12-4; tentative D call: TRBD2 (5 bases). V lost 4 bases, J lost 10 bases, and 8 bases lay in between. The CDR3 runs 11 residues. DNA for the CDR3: TGTGCCAGCAGTTACGGGGTGGAGCAGTTCTTC. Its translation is CASSYGVEQFF.

CDR3 sequence (DNA): TGTGCCAGCAGCATTCGACTAGCCGGTGACGAGCAGTACTTC. Residues: CASSIRLAGDEQYF. V usage is TRBV7-3 and J usage is TRBJ2-7; 7 bases are a match to TRBD2. The CDR3 loop spans 14 amino acids. Germline assignment: CDR1 SGHTA and CDR2 FQGTGA. With V trimmed by 5 bases and J by 5 bases, 9 bases remained unmatched.

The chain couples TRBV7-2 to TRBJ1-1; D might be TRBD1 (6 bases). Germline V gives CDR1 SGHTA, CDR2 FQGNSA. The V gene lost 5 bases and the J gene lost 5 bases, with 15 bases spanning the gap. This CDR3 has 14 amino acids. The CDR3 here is CASSTRPGETEAFF. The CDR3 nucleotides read TGTGCCAGCAGCACGCGTCCAGGGGAGACTGAAGCTTTCTTT.

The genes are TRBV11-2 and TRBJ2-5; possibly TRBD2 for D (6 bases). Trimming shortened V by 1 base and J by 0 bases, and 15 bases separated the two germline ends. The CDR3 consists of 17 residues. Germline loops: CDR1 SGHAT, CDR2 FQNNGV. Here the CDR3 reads CASSLAVLARNQETQYF. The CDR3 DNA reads TGTGCCAGCAGCTTAGCGGTTCTAGCGAGGAACCAAGAGACCCAGTACTTC. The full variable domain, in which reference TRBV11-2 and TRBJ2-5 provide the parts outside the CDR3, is EAGVAQSPRYKIIEKRQSVAFWCNPISGHATLYWYQQILGQGPKLLIQFQNNGVVDDSQLPKDRFSAERLKGVDSTLKIQPAKLEDSAVYLCASSLAVLARNQETQYFGPGTRLLVL.

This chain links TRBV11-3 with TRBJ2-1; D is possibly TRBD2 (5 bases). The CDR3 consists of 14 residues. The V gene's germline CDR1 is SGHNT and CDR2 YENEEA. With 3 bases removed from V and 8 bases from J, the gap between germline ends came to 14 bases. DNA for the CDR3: TGTGCCAGCAGCTTTCGGGAAGGAAATTATGAGCAGTTCTTC. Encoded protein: CASSFREGNYEQFF.

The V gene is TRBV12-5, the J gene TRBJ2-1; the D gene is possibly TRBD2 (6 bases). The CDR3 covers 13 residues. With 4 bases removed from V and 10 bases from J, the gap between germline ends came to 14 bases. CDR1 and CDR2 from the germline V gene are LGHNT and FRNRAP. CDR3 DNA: TGTGCTAGTGGTTCGCTAGCGCCAGGGGAGCAGTTCTTC. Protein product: CASGSLAPGEQFF.

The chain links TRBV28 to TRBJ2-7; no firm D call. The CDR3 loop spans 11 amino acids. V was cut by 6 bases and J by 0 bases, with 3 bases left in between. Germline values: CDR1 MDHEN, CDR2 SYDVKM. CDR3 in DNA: TGTGCCAGCAGGAGCTCCTACGAGCAGTACTTC. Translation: CASRSSYEQYF.

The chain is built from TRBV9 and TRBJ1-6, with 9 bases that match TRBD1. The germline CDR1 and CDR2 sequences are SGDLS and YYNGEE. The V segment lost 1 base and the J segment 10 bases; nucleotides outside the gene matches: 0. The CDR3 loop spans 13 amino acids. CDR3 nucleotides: TGTGCCAGCAGCGTAACAGGGGGCTCACCCCTCCACTTT. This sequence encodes CASSVTGGSPLHF. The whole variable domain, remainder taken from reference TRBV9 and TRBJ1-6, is DSGVTQTPKHLITATGQRVTLRCSPRSGDLSVYWYQQSLDQGLQFLIQYYNGEERAKGNILERFSAQQFPDLHSELNLSSLELGDSALYFCASSVTGGSPLHFGNGTRLTVT.

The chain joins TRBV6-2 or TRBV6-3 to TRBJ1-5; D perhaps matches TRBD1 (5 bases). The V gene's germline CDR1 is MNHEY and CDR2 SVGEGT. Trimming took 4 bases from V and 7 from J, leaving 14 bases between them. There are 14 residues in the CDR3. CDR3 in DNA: TGTGCCAGCAGTTTTGGAGGGAACAGGCAGCCCCAGCATTTT. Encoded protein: CASSFGGNRQPQHF.

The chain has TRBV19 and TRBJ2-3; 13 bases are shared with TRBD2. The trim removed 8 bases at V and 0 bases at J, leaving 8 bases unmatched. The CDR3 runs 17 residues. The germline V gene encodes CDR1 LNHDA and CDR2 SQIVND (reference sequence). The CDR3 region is CASRGTSGITSTDTQYF. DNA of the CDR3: TGTGCCAGTCGTGGGACTAGCGGGATTACTAGCACAGATACGCAGTATTTT.

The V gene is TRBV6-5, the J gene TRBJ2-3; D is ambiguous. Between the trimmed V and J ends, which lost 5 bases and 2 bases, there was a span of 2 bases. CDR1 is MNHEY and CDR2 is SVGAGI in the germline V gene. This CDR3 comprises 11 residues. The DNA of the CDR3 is TGTGCCAGCAGTAACACAGATACGCAGTATTTT. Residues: CASSNTDTQYF.

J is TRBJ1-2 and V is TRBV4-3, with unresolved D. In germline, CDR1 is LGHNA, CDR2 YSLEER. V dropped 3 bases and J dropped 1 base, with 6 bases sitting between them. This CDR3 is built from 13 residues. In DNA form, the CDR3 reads TGCGCCAGCAGCCAGGACTATAACTATGGCTACACCTTC. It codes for CASSQDYNYGYTF.

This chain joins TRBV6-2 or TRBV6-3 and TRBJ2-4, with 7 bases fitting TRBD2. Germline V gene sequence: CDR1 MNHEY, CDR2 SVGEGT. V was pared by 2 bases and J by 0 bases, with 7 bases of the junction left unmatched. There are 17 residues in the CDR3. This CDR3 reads CASSYPSGSIAKNIQYF. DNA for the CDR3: TGTGCCAGCAGTTACCCTAGCGGATCGATAGCCAAAAACATTCAGTACTTC.

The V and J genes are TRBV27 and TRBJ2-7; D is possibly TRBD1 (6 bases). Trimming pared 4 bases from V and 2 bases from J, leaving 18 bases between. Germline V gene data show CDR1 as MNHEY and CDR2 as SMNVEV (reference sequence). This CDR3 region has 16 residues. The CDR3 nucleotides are TGTGCCAGCAGTTCGGCAGGGGCACCCTCACCCTACGAGCAGTACTTC. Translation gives CASSSAGAPSPYEQYF.

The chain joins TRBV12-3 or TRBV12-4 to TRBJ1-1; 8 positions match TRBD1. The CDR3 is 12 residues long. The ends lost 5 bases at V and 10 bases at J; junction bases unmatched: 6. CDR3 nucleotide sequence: TGTGCCAGCAGTCCCGGACAGGGAGTAGCTTTCTTT. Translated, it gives CASSPGQGVAFF.

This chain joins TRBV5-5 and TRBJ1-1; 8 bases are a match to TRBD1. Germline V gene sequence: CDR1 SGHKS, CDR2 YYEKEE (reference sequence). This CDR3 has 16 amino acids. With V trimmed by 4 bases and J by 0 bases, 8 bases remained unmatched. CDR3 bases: TGTGCCAGCAGCCCATTGACAGGGGCGTTGAACACTGAAGCTTTCTTT. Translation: CASSPLTGALNTEAFF.

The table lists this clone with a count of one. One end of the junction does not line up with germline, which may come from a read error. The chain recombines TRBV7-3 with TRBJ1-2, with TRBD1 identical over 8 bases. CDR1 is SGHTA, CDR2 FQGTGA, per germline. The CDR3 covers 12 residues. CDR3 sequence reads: CASSPNTQGAGF. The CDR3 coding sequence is TGTGCCAGCAGCCCTAATACCCAGGGGGCGGGCTTC.

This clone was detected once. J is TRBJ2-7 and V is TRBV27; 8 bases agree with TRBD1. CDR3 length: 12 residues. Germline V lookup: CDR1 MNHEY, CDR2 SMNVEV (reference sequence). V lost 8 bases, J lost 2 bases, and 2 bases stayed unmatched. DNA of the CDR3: TGTGCCAGCCGGACAGGGCCCTACGAGCAGTACTTC. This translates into CASRTGPYEQYF.

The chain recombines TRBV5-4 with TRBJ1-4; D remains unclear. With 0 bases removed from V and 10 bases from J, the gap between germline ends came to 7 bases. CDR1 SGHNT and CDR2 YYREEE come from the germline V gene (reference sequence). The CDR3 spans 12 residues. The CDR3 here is CASSLDGVKLFF. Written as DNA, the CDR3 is TGTGCCAGCAGCTTGGATGGTGTAAAACTGTTTTTT.